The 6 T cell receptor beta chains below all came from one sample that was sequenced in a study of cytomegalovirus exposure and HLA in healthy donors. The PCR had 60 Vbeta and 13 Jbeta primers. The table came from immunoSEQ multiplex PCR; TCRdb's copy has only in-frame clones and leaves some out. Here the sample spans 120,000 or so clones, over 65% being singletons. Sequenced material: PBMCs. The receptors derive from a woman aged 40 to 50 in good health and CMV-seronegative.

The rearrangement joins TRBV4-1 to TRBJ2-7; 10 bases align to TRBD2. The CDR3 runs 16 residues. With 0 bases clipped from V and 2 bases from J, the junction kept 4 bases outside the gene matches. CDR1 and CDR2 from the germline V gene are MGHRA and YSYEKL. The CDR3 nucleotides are TGCGCCAGCAGCCAAGAGACTAGCGGGCTTACCTACGAGCAGTACTTC. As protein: CASSQETSGLTYEQYF.

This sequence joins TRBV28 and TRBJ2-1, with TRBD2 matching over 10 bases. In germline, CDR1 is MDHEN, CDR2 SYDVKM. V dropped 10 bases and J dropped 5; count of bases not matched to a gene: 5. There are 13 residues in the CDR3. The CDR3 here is CATEREGHNEQFF. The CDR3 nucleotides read TGTGCCACCGAGCGGGAGGGACACAATGAGCAGTTCTTC.

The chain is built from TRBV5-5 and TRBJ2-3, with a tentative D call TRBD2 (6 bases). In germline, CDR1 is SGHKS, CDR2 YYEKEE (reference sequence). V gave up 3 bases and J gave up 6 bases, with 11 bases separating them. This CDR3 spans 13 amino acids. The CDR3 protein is CASSWDWNDTQYF. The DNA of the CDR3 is TGTGCCAGCAGCTGGGACTGGAATGATACGCAGTATTTT.

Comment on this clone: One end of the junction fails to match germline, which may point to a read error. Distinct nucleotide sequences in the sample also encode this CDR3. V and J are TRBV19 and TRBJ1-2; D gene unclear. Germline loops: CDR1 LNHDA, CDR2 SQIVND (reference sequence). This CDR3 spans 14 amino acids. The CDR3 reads CASSRTTGRYGYTF. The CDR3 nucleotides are TGTGCCAGTAGTCGGACTACCGGAAGGTATGGCTACACCTTT.

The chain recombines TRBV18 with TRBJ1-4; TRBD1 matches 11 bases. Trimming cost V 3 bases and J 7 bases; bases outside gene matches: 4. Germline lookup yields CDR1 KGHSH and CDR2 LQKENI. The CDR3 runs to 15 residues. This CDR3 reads CASSPGQGASEKLFF. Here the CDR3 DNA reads TGTGCCAGCTCACCCGGACAGGGGGCGAGTGAAAAACTGTTTTTT.

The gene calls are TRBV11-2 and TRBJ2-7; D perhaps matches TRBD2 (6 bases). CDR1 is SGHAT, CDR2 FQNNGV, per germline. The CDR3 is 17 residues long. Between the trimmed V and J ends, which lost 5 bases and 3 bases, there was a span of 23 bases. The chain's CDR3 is CASSPTGRGGTLYEQYF. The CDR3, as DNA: TGTGCCAGCAGCCCAACTGGGCGGGGAGGCACCCTCTACGAGCAGTACTTC.